This T cell receptor (beta chain) was captured in a study of preoperative IRX-2 immunotherapy in early breast cancer. The table came from immunoSEQ multiplex PCR; TCRdb's copy has only in-frame clones and leaves some out. This sample has roughly 43,000 clones, with just under 95% found just once. V gave up 4 bases and J gave up 0 bases; unmatched junction bases: 5. CDR1 and CDR2 (germline): SGHAT, FQNNGV. The CDR3 is 17 residues long. The treatment: preoperative locoregional IRX-2 cytokine immunotherapy. Preoperative locoregional IRX-2 cytokine immunotherapy was tested in the phase Ib source study. The rearrangement uses TRBV11-2 and TRBJ1-6; 8 positions match TRBD1. The sequencing used tumor tissue, collected after IRX-2 immunotherapy. This TCR was sampled from a human donor with breast cancer. The CDR3 sequence is CASSSTGGSSYNSPLHF. The CDR3 DNA reads TGTGCCAGCAGCTCTACAGGGGGTAGCTCCTATAATTCACCCCTCCACTTT.